This TCR beta chain was sequenced during a study of T cell responses to AZD1222 COVID-19 vaccine. Measured with immunoSEQ multiplex PCR; TCRdb has only the in-frame clones, and not every one. The sample shows fewer than 120,000 clones, approximately 92% of them seen only once. In the case of this clone: The antigen remains unidentified.

The V gene lost 2 bases and the J gene lost 7 bases, with 9 bases spanning the gap. CDR3 size: 13 residues. CDR1 is MNHEY, CDR2 SVGAGI, per germline. Whole-study results and caveats: A mostly white British donor set with more females was recruited, and clonal diversity was possibly underestimated. When two AZD1222 doses had been given, Spike-specific TCR breadth and depth rose. Repertoires were obtained only post-peak T cell response.

This TCR was sampled from an adult who received the AZD1222 COVID-19 vaccine. The V call is TRBV6-5, the J call TRBJ1-5; D uncertain. Sequenced here: peripheral blood, sampled 28 days after the second AZD1222 dose. CDR3 coding DNA: TGTGCCAGCAGTTACGGCCCCAACCAGCCCCAGCATTTT. Its translation is CASSYGPNQPQHF.